This T cell receptor beta chain was captured by sequencing in a study of cytomegalovirus exposure and HLA in healthy donors. Study outcomes and limitations: An analysis that was carried out later associated 15,000 to 20,000 TCR beta sequences with HLA alleles at 0.05 false discovery rate. Most TCR sequences proved rare, with some public TCRs found in many donors.

A remark on this clone: The antigen is not known.

CDR1 is SGHTA and CDR2 is FQGNSA in the germline V gene. This CDR3 contains 12 residues. Trimming left V 5 bases short and J 6 bases short, with 11 bases between. The PCR employed 60 Vbeta primers together with 13 Jbeta primers. The protocol was immunoSEQ multiplex PCR, while the TCRdb copy is restricted to in-frame clones and leaves out a portion. The sample has about 140,000 clones; about 80% are singletons. The specimen sequenced was PBMCs. This chain connects TRBV7-2 to TRBJ2-7, with a possible D match to TRBD1 (6 bases). The source of this sequence is a woman aged 55-69 years in good health and CMV-seropositive. CDR3 nucleotide sequence: TGTGCCAGCAGCGTTACAGGGTCCGAGCAGTACTTC. It codes for CASSVTGSEQYF.